This note documents a single T cell receptor (beta chain) sequence. Its antigen remains unidentified. This sample is drawn from a study of T cells in Graves' hyperthyroidism and ophthalmopathy. Notes on the study in general: The model identified upcoming ophthalmopathy a median 6.5 months ahead of onset. Researchers found most expanded thyroid clonotypes above 0.001 in blood as well.

Germline V gene sequence: CDR1 SNHLY, CDR2 FYNNEI. V shed 3 bases, J shed 15 bases, and the junction held 3 bases outside the gene matches. CDR3 length equals 12 residues. It was RNA transcripts that yielded the amplified TCR beta CDR3 regions. Initially, a first-round RT-PCR of the TCR CDR3 employed the HTBI primer set. Using its own MiXCR run on the multiplex PCR reads, TCRdb lists one record per CDR3 protein. The sample yields 500,000 or so distinct CDR3 sequences, more than 15% seen once. This chain joins TRBV2 and TRBJ2-1; TRBD2 agrees at 12 bases. Sequences were obtained from blood. This receptor was obtained from a young woman with Graves' ophthalmopathy. CDR3: CASSETSGSLFF. In DNA, the CDR3 is TGTGCCAGCAGTGAGACTAGCGGGAGTTTGTTCTTC.